This entry is about one T cell receptor (beta chain). Its antigen is as yet unknown. The sorted conventional CD4+ T cells were CD25-low and CD127-high, with genomic DNA sequenced. The record originates from a study of regulatory and conventional T cells in RAG deficiency. Profiled with immunoSEQ multiplex PCR; TCRdb holds only in-frame clones, not every one. Altogether 20,000 to 25,000 clones are present, approximately 96% being singletons, with the ten largest covering 1.3%. Study-level points and caveats: Patient subsets had shorter CDR3s; Omenn Treg-Tconv overlap exceeded 75%. Treg unique TCR beta sequences were approximately 99-fold fewer in Omenn syndrome and CID/AS patients than controls. Control T-cell subsets had markedly higher Shannon entropy and lower Simpson indices than RAG-deficient patients.

The sample was also reused in another study, on regulatory T cells. That report notes: Amplification used 52 TRBV primers and 13 TRBJ primers.

Sequenced sample: CD25- CD4+ T cells sorted from blood. This receptor was obtained from a human donor in good health.

CDR3 in DNA: TGTGCCAGCACCCCTGTCGGAGGGTTAAATGAAAAACTGTTTTTT. Translation gives CASTPVGGLNEKLFF. The gene calls are TRBV6-5 and TRBJ1-4; D gene unclear. CDR3 length: 15 residues. Per the germline V gene, CDR1 is MNHEY and CDR2 is SVGAGI. With 7 bases removed from V and 5 bases from J, the gap between germline ends came to 17 bases.